Below are 23 T cell receptor beta chains sequenced from a single sample in a study of blood T cells in healthy people across ages. Together with a sample-barcoded 5' primer, a J-beta primer mix was included in a second PCR lasting about 6 to 11 cycles. TCRdb analysed the 5' RACE reads with MiXCR anew, one entry per CDR3 protein. The sample yields over 1.5 million distinct CDR3 sequences, roughly 50% seen once. Sequenced: blood. All receptors come from a woman aged 40-49 years in good health.

The chain uses TRBV7-6 and TRBJ2-7, with TRBD1 identical over 8 bases. V was pared by 4 bases and J by 5 bases, with 7 bases of the junction left unmatched. This CDR3 has 14 amino acids. Germline V lookup: CDR1 SGHVS, CDR2 FNYEAQ. CDR3 amino acids: CASSSLTGDHEQYF. Written as DNA, the CDR3 is TGTGCCAGCAGCTCTCTGACAGGGGACCACGAGCAGTACTTC.

This chain uses TRBV20-1 with TRBJ2-3; 14 bases fit TRBD2. The CDR3 sequence is 16 residues long. V was pared by 6 bases and J by 3 bases, with 8 bases of the junction left unmatched. Germline V gene sequence: CDR1 DFQATT, CDR2 SNEGSKA (reference sequence). The CDR3 bases are TGCAGTGCCAACAGCGGGACTAGCGGGGGTACAGATACGCAGTATTTT. Translating gives CSANSGTSGGTDTQYF.

Only a few counts were recorded for this clonotype. The chain has TRBV25-1 and TRBJ2-7; D is undetermined. V was cut by 3 bases and J by 5 bases, with 11 bases left in between. There are 13 residues in the CDR3. In germline, CDR1 is MGHDK, CDR2 SYGVNS. CDR3 DNA sequence: TGTGCCAGCAGTGATCAACTAAGGGACGAGCAGTACTTC. Its protein product is CASSDQLRDEQYF.

The chain uses TRBV12-3 or TRBV12-4 and TRBJ1-5; 7 positions agree with TRBD1. CDR3 length: 19 residues. Trimming took 0 bases from V and 0 from J; bases not matched to a gene: 11. The DNA of the CDR3 is TGTGCCAGCAGTTTAGCGCGATGGACAGGAGGTTATAGCAATCAGCCCCAGCATTTT. The encoded protein is CASSLARWTGGYSNQPQHF.

This clonotype was counted only a few times. The V and J genes are TRBV7-2 and TRBJ1-2; D unresolved. V lost 3 bases, J lost 4 bases, and 6 bases lay in between. The germline gives CDR1 SGHTA, CDR2 FQGNSA. The length of the CDR3 is 12 residues. The CDR3 DNA sequence: TGTGCCAGCAGCTTTGAACCCTATGGCTACACCTTC. Amino acid sequence: CASSFEPYGYTF. Combining the CDR3 with reference TRBV7-2 and TRBJ1-2 gives the whole variable domain GAGVSQSPSNKVTEKGKDVELRCDPISGHTALYWYRQSLGQGLEFLIYFQGNSAPDKSGLPSDRFSAERTGGSVSTLTIQRTQQEDSAVYLCASSFEPYGYTFGSGTRLTVV.

This clonotype was counted a few times. J is TRBJ2-3 and V is TRBV6-5; D unclear. Between the trimmed V and J ends, which lost 6 bases and 7 bases, there was a span of 11 bases. The CDR3 is 12 amino acids. The germline gives CDR1 MNHEY, CDR2 SVGAGI. CDR3 bases: TGTGCCAGCAGCCTAAACGCGTATACGCAGTATTTT. Translated, it gives CASSLNAYTQYF.

The chain combines TRBV20-1 with TRBJ2-1, with 7 positions matching TRBD2. This CDR3 has 12 residues. Trimming removed 3 bases from V and 8 bases from J; junction bases left unmatched: 4. Germline CDR1 and CDR2: DFQATT and SNEGSKA (reference sequence). CDR3: CSASSRGDEQFF. The CDR3 DNA is TGCAGTGCTAGCAGCCGGGGGGATGAGCAGTTCTTC.

This rearrangement joins TRBV5-1 to TRBJ2-7; tentative D call: TRBD1 (6 bases). Between the trimmed V and J ends, which lost 7 bases and 0 bases, there was a span of 17 bases. The CDR3 extends over 15 amino acids. Looked up from germline, CDR1 is SGHRS and CDR2 is YFSETQ. CDR3: CASSQGSPSSYEQYF. DNA for the CDR3: TGCGCCAGCTCACAGGGTAGCCCAAGCTCCTACGAGCAGTACTTC.

This sequence joins TRBV7-2 and TRBJ2-2; 10 bases line up with TRBD2. Germline values: CDR1 SGHTA, CDR2 FQGNSA. There are 15 residues in the CDR3. Losses at the gene ends were 2 bases for V and 7 bases for J; bases not matched to a gene: 4. CDR3 amino acids: CASSLKSGGVGELFF. The CDR3 DNA reads TGTGCCAGCAGCTTAAAAAGCGGGGGGGTCGGGGAGCTGTTTTTT.

This chain connects TRBV20-1 to TRBJ2-3, with 7 bases that match TRBD2. This CDR3 is 15 amino acids long. The germline V gene encodes CDR1 DFQATT and CDR2 SNEGSKA (reference sequence). V was clipped by 6 bases and J by 5 bases; unmatched bases: 14. CDR3 coding DNA: TGCAGTGCCCTACCCTCCCCGGGGGGAAAAGATACGCAGTATTTT. The encoded protein is CSALPSPGGKDTQYF.

The rearrangement uses TRBV20-1 and TRBJ2-3, with 8 nucleotides matching TRBD1. Germline CDR1 reads DFQATT; CDR2 reads SNEGSKA (reference sequence). The trim removed 0 bases at V and 6 bases at J, leaving 8 bases unmatched. CDR3 length: 15 residues. The CDR3 DNA reads as TGCAGTGCTAGAGACCCTGGACAGGGAGAGGATACGCAGTATTTT. The encoded protein is CSARDPGQGEDTQYF.

The gene calls are TRBV20-1 and TRBJ1-3; the match to TRBD1 covers 9 bases. Germline loops: CDR1 DFQATT, CDR2 SNEGSKA (reference sequence). The V and J ends lost 4 bases and 7 bases, in that order; junction bases with no gene match: 11. This CDR3 has 15 amino acids. The CDR3 nucleotides are TGCAGTGCTAAGCCGGGACAGGGATTTCGGAACACCATATATTTT. It specifies CSAKPGQGFRNTIYF.

This rearrangement joins TRBV11-2 to TRBJ2-5; TRBD1 or TRBD2 may be the D gene (5 bases each). Deletions cut 5 bases from V and 7 bases from J, with 14 bases between. The CDR3 loop spans 13 amino acids. Per germline, CDR1 SGHAT and CDR2 FQNNGV. The CDR3 reads CASSPWGRGTQYF. CDR3 DNA sequence: TGTGCCAGCAGCCCCTGGGGACGAGGGACCCAGTACTTC.

A few counts support this clonotype. The rearrangement uses TRBV5-1 and TRBJ2-7, with TRBD1 matching 11 bases. The CDR3 is made up of 14 amino acids. CDR1 and CDR2 (germline): SGHRS, YFSETQ. V lost 2 bases and J lost 5; bases outside the gene matches: 3. In DNA form, the CDR3 reads TGCGCCAGCAGCTTCGGACAGGGGGCTAACGAGCAGTACTTC. It specifies CASSFGQGANEQYF.

Regarding this clonotype: The junction departs from germline at one end; a sequencing error may be responsible. V usage is TRBV7-2 and J usage is TRBJ2-4; TRBD2 matches at 7 bases. Germline values: CDR1 SGHTA, CDR2 FQGNSA. The CDR3 runs to 18 residues. The CDR3 sequence is CASSLIGTSVSSKNIRYF. CDR3 bases: TGTGCCAGCAGCTTAATTGGAACTAGCGTGAGTTCCAAAAACATTCGGTACTTC. The full variable domain, rest sourced from reference TRBV7-2 and TRBJ2-4, is GAGVSQSPSNKVTEKGKDVELRCDPISGHTALYWYRQSLGQGLEFLIYFQGNSAPDKSGLPSDRFSAERTGGSVSTLTIQRTQQEDSAVYLCASSLIGTSVSSKNIRYFGAGTRLSVL.

V gene TRBV3-1 combines with J gene TRBJ1-2; possibly TRBD1 for D (6 bases). Trimming cost V 0 bases and J 8 bases, with 16 bases left between them. The CDR3 extends over 15 amino acids. The germline CDR1 and CDR2 sequences are LGHDT and YNNKEL (reference sequence). The CDR3 sequence: CASSQELSGAKGYTF. The CDR3 DNA follows: TGTGCCAGCAGCCAAGAACTTTCGGGGGCGAAGGGCTACACCTTC. Full variable domain (missing parts from reference TRBV3-1 and TRBJ1-2): DTAVSQTPKYLVTQMGNDKSIKCEQNLGHDTMYWYKQDSKKFLKIMFSYNNKELIINETVPNRFSPKSPDKAHLNLHINSLELGDSAVYFCASSQELSGAKGYTFGSGTRLTVV.

V usage is TRBV10-2 and J usage is TRBJ2-7; 9 bases line up with TRBD2. This CDR3 spans 15 amino acids. Trimming at V came to 6 bases and at J to 7 bases, leaving 13 bases not matched to a gene. CDR1 is WSHSY and CDR2 is SAAADI in the germline V gene. The CDR3 here is CASSTGTSQNNEQYF. CDR3 DNA: TGCGCCAGCAGCACCGGGACTAGCCAGAACAATGAGCAGTACTTC.

V and J are TRBV12-3 or TRBV12-4 and TRBJ2-5; 12 bases map to TRBD2. CDR3 size: 16 residues. Losses at the gene ends were 6 bases for V and 1 base for J; bases not matched to a gene: 6. The CDR3 is CASRPGLAGFQETQYF. The CDR3, as DNA: TGTGCCAGCAGGCCCGGACTAGCGGGGTTCCAAGAGACCCAGTACTTC.

Only a few counts were recorded for this clonotype. V and J are TRBV6-5 and TRBJ2-3; possible D gene TRBD1, 6 bases. Per the germline V gene, CDR1 is MNHEY and CDR2 is SVGAGI. Trimming stripped 4 bases from V and 10 bases from J, with 12 bases between. The CDR3 contains 12 residues. The CDR3: CASSSTGISQYF. CDR3 nucleotides: TGTGCCAGCAGTTCCACAGGGATATCGCAGTATTTT.

The chain carries TRBV7-9 and TRBJ2-1; TRBD2 is a possible D gene (7 bases). Between the trimmed V and J ends, which lost 5 bases and 4 bases, there was a span of 15 bases. This CDR3 contains 15 residues. Germline lookup yields CDR1 SEHNR and CDR2 FQNEAQ (reference sequence). The CDR3 region is CASSPWGRGYNEQFF. As DNA, the CDR3 is TGTGCCAGCAGCCCGTGGGGGCGGGGGTACAATGAGCAGTTCTTC. Supplemented by reference TRBV7-9 and TRBJ2-1, the full variable domain reads DTGVSQNPRHKITKRGQNVTFRCDPISEHNRLYWYRQTLGQGPEFLTYFQNEAQLEKSRLLSDRFSAERPKGSFSTLEIQRTEQGDSAMYLCASSPWGRGYNEQFFGPGTRLTVL.

This chain connects TRBV6-2 or TRBV6-3 to TRBJ2-5; possible D gene TRBD2, 6 bases. CDR1 MNHEY and CDR2 SVGEGT come from the germline V gene. Trimming stripped 0 bases from V and 3 bases from J, with 17 bases between. The CDR3 runs to 17 residues. The CDR3 protein is CASSYSYDRGIKETQYF. The CDR3 region has the DNA TGTGCCAGCAGTTACTCGTATGATCGGGGGATCAAAGAGACCCAGTACTTC.

In this sample, this clonotype turned up a few times. The chain carries TRBV7-2 and TRBJ2-5; no reliable D call. The J call may be faulty, since TRBJ2-7 better matches the DNA end. Germline CDR1 is SGHTA and CDR2 is FQGNSA. This CDR3 is built from 14 residues. The CDR3 DNA follows: TGTGCCAGCAGCTCAGCCTCCCCGCGAGCCGAGCAGTACTTC. Residues: CASSSASPRAEQYF.

This chain links TRBV20-1 with TRBJ1-2, with TRBD1 identical over 10 bases. The CDR3 covers 12 residues. Per the germline V gene, CDR1 is DFQATT and CDR2 is SNEGSKA (reference sequence). The CDR3 coding sequence is TGCCGCGGACAGGGGGCTAACTATGGCTACACCTTC. Amino acid sequence: CRGQGANYGYTF.